Presented here are 29 T cell receptor beta chains from one specimen sequenced in a study of T cell changes during pregnancy in multiple sclerosis. Sequencing was performed with immunoSEQ multiplex PCR; in TCRdb, only in-frame clones are kept and a portion is missing. The sample lists over 25,000 clones, about 91% occurring once. The material was CD8+ T cells from peripheral blood mononuclear cells, obtained after pregnancy. Receptors originate from a female donor with multiple sclerosis, enrolled in a pregnancy study.

V usage is TRBV30 and J usage is TRBJ2-7, with a weak D call TRBD2 (6 bases). The CDR3 extends over 13 amino acids. Germline CDR1 GTSNPN, CDR2 SVGIG (reference sequence). Trimming took off 3 bases at V and 2 bases at J, with 11 bases between the two ends. In nucleotides, the CDR3 is TGTGCCTGGAGCGGGGGAAGGGCCTACGAGCAGTACTTC. This gives the protein CAWSGGRAYEQYF.

The chain combines TRBV7-9 with TRBJ2-7; D might be TRBD2 (6 bases). Trimming took off 6 bases at V and 0 bases at J, with 9 bases between the two ends. CDR3 length equals 13 residues. The V gene's germline CDR1 is SEHNR and CDR2 FQNEAQ (reference sequence). The CDR3 reads CASSGGSSYEQYF. CDR3 coding DNA: TGTGCCAGCAGTGGGGGGAGCTCCTACGAGCAGTACTTC.

The chain combines TRBV7-9 with TRBJ2-5; tentative D call: TRBD2 (5 bases). V gave up 5 bases and J gave up 5 bases, with 12 bases separating them. The V gene's germline CDR1 is SEHNR and CDR2 FQNEAQ (reference sequence). The CDR3 is 13 residues long. The CDR3 is CASSLTIMETQYF. The CDR3 DNA reads TGTGCCAGCAGCCTGACTATTATGGAGACCCAGTACTTC. The full variable domain, in which reference TRBV7-9 and TRBJ2-5 provide the parts outside the CDR3, is DTGVSQNPRHKITKRGQNVTFRCDPISEHNRLYWYRQTLGQGPEFLTYFQNEAQLEKSRLLSDRFSAERPKGSFSTLEIQRTEQGDSAMYLCASSLTIMETQYFGPGTRLLVL.

The chain employs TRBV27 and TRBJ2-7; the D is unclear. CDR3 length equals 16 residues. Trimming removed 2 bases at V and 0 bases at J, with 14 bases between. Per germline, CDR1 MNHEY and CDR2 SMNVEV (reference sequence). The CDR3, as DNA: TGTGCCAGCAGTTTACGCGGTTACTCGTCCTCCTACGAGCAGTACTTC. Residues: CASSLRGYSSSYEQYF.

V usage is TRBV29-1 and J usage is TRBJ2-5; 8 bases align to TRBD1. The trim removed 4 bases at V and 13 bases at J, leaving 5 bases unmatched. CDR3 length: 10 residues. Germline V gene data show CDR1 as SQVTM and CDR2 as ANQGSEA. DNA of the CDR3: TGCAGCGTTGGAAAGACAGGGGCGTACTTC. Protein product: CSVGKTGAYF. Full variable domain (outside the CDR3, taken from reference TRBV29-1 and TRBJ2-5): SAVISQKPSRDICQRGTSLTIQCQVDSQVTMMFWYRQQPGQSLTLIATANQGSEATYESGFVIDKFPISRPNLTFSTLTVSNMSPEDSSIYLCSVGKTGAYFGPGTRLLVL.

The chain has TRBV30 and TRBJ1-1; 8 bases map to TRBD1. The V segment lost 8 bases and the J segment 5 bases; nucleotides outside the gene matches: 7. From germline, CDR1 is GTSNPN and CDR2 SVGIG (reference sequence). CDR3 length: 12 residues. Here the CDR3 DNA reads TGTGCCGGAGACAGGGGAGGGACTGAAGCTTTCTTT. Translated, it gives CAGDRGGTEAFF.

J is TRBJ2-2 and V is TRBV5-4; no firm D call. CDR3 length: 15 residues. The V and J ends lost 0 bases and 2 bases respectively, with 8 bases between them. CDR1 and CDR2 (germline): SGHNT, YYREEE (reference sequence). The CDR3 DNA reads TGTGCCAGCAGCTTGGGCGGATCCAACACCGGGGAGCTGTTTTTT. It is translated as CASSLGGSNTGELFF.

This clone was recorded a few times. One end of the junction varies from germline; a read error may be responsible. The chain has TRBV28 and TRBJ1-4; D might be TRBD1 (6 bases). The CDR3 is made up of 13 amino acids. Germline V gives CDR1 MDHEN, CDR2 SYDVKM. The CDR3 sequence: CAGRTASNEKLFF. The CDR3 bases are TGTGCCGGCAGGACAGCCTCAAATGAAAAACTGTTTTTT. The full variable domain, in which reference TRBV28 and TRBJ1-4 provide the parts outside the CDR3, is DVKVTQSSRYLVKRTGEKVFLECVQDMDHENMFWYRQDPGLGLRLIYFSYDVKMKEKGDIPEGYSVSREKKERFSLILESASTNQTSMYLCAGRTASNEKLFFGSGTQLSVL.

CDR3 nucleotides: TGTGCCAGCAGCTTATGGGGGGGGAACTACGAGCAGTACTTC. This gives the protein CASSLWGGNYEQYF. The genes are TRBV7-9 and TRBJ2-7; 7 bases fit TRBD2. There are 14 residues in the CDR3. Germline-derived CDR1 and CDR2 are SEHNR and FQNEAQ (reference sequence). Trimming at V came to 2 bases and at J to 3 bases, leaving 4 bases not matched to a gene.

The V gene is TRBV4-1, the J gene TRBJ2-2, with no clear D. In germline, CDR1 is MGHRA, CDR2 YSYEKL. Deletions cut 4 bases from V and 7 bases from J, with 13 bases between. This CDR3 has 14 residues. The CDR3 spells CASSPYAENGELFF. The CDR3 coding sequence is TGCGCCAGCAGCCCGTATGCCGAGAACGGGGAGCTGTTTTTT.

The chain has TRBV6-6 and TRBJ1-1; 7 bases are a match to TRBD1. Germline CDR1 and CDR2: MNHNY and SVGAGI (reference sequence). CDR3 length: 16 residues. The V segment lost 4 bases and the J segment 0 bases; nucleotides outside the gene matches: 8. The chain's CDR3 is CASSSYPTGMNTEAFF. CDR3 bases: TGTGCCAGCAGTTCGTACCCGACAGGGATGAACACTGAAGCTTTCTTT.

The rearrangement links TRBV30 to TRBJ2-7, with D possibly being TRBD2 (5 bases). The germline V gene encodes CDR1 GTSNPN and CDR2 SVGIG (reference sequence). Trimming took 1 base from V and 7 from J, leaving 14 bases between them. This CDR3 spans 13 amino acids. CDR3 loop: CAWSDSGYQEQYF. CDR3 nucleotide sequence: TGTGCCTGGAGTGACAGCGGCTATCAGGAGCAGTACTTC.

The gene calls are TRBV4-3 and TRBJ1-1, with D perhaps matching TRBD1 (5 bases). CDR1 and CDR2 from the germline V gene are LGHNA and YSLEER. Between the trimmed V and J ends, which lost 3 bases and 1 base, there was a span of 12 bases. The CDR3 totals 15 residues. The CDR3 nucleotides are TGCGCCAGCAGCCAGGCGGGGGGATCGAACACTGAAGCTTTCTTT. Protein product: CASSQAGGSNTEAFF.

The chain couples TRBV5-6 to TRBJ1-3, with 7 bases fitting TRBD1. Germline lookup yields CDR1 SGHDT and CDR2 YYEEEE. There are 15 residues in the CDR3. Losses at the gene ends were 9 bases for V and 4 bases for J; bases not matched to a gene: 13. The CDR3 sequence is CATSRSTGSGNTIYF. The CDR3 region has the DNA TGTGCCACCTCTAGATCGACAGGGTCAGGAAACACCATATATTTT.

V gene TRBV18 combines with J gene TRBJ2-5; tentatively, D is TRBD1 (5 bases). Trimming shortened V by 5 bases and J by 3 bases, and 19 bases separated the two germline ends. Germline CDR1 KGHSH, CDR2 LQKENI. There are 16 residues in the CDR3. Here the CDR3 reads CASSTYQGSHEETQYF. The DNA of the CDR3 is TGTGCCAGCTCAACATATCAGGGTTCTCACGAAGAGACCCAGTACTTC.

The rearrangement uses TRBV6-4 and TRBJ2-1; 8 nucleotides align to TRBD2. The CDR3 is 16 residues long. Trimming cost V 5 bases and J 1 base; bases outside gene matches: 7. Per germline, CDR1 MRHNA and CDR2 SNTAGT. CDR3 residues: CASSPGLAGSYNEQFF. The CDR3 DNA follows: TGTGCCAGCAGTCCCGGACTAGCCGGGTCCTACAATGAGCAGTTCTTC.

This clone was recorded only once. The gene calls are TRBV5-1 and TRBJ2-7, with 10 nucleotides matching TRBD1. The CDR3 has 15 amino acids. The V segment lost 4 bases and the J segment 2 bases; nucleotides outside the gene matches: 6. Germline loops: CDR1 SGHRS, CDR2 YFSETQ. The CDR3 nucleotides are TGCGCCAGCAGCCCAGGGACAGGGGCTGCCTACGAGCAGTACTTC. It is translated as CASSPGTGAAYEQYF.

V gene TRBV19 combines with J gene TRBJ2-3; 7 bases are a match to TRBD2. Germline CDR1 and CDR2: LNHDA and SQIVND (reference sequence). The CDR3 has 14 residues. The trim removed 7 bases at V and 6 bases at J, leaving 10 bases unmatched. Written as DNA, the CDR3 is TGTGCCAGTACCGCCGGGCTAGCGGTTGATACGCAGTATTTT. Translated, it gives CASTAGLAVDTQYF.

V and J are TRBV6-1 and TRBJ2-3; D unresolved. V was trimmed by 7 bases and J by 1 base, leaving 9 bases between them. CDR1 and CDR2 (germline): MNHNS, SASEGT. CDR3 length: 13 residues. CDR3 DNA sequence: TGTGCCAGCAACAGTTTGGGCACAGATACGCAGTATTTT. The encoded protein is CASNSLGTDTQYF.

The rearrangement links TRBV19 to TRBJ2-1; D not certain. V lost 5 bases to trimming and J lost 4 bases, with 15 bases between them. Germline lookup yields CDR1 LNHDA and CDR2 SQIVND (reference sequence). This CDR3 is built from 15 residues. The CDR3, as DNA: TGTGCCAGTAGTCCCTCTCCGACGGGTTACAATGAGCAGTTCTTC. Amino acid sequence: CASSPSPTGYNEQFF.

This clone appeared once. V is TRBV5-8 and J is TRBJ2-2; 11 nucleotides agree with TRBD2. The CDR3 totals 18 residues. Germline values: CDR1 SGHTS, CDR2 YDEGEE. Unmatched junction bases numbered 6, after V lost 1 base and J lost 1 base. CDR3 sequence: CASSLWFLAGGNTGELFF. In nucleotides, the CDR3 is TGTGCCAGCAGCTTGTGGTTTCTAGCGGGAGGGAACACCGGGGAGCTGTTTTTT.

V gene TRBV4-1 combines with J gene TRBJ2-3; D perhaps matches TRBD1 (5 bases). This CDR3 contains 13 residues. V shed 7 bases and J shed 6 bases, with 14 bases lying between them. Germline loops: CDR1 MGHRA, CDR2 YSYEKL. CDR3 bases: TGCGCCAGCAAGCTGGCGGACACCGATACGCAGTATTTT. It encodes CASKLADTDTQYF.

The chain couples TRBV4-3 to TRBJ1-2; D not resolved. Trimming shortened V by 0 bases and J by 2 bases, and 10 bases separated the two germline ends. The CDR3 sequence is 15 residues long. The germline V gene encodes CDR1 LGHNA and CDR2 YSLEER. CDR3 region: CASSQDRAMNYGYTF. CDR3 nucleotide sequence: TGCGCCAGCAGCCAAGACCGAGCTATGAACTATGGCTACACCTTC.

This clone showed up just once. The chain employs TRBV30 and TRBJ1-1; D perhaps matches TRBD1 (5 bases). V was shortened by 4 bases and J by 5 bases, with 17 bases between the two germline ends. Per the germline V gene, CDR1 is GTSNPN and CDR2 is SVGIG (reference sequence). The length of the CDR3 is 14 residues. CDR3 residues: CAWTSSGVRTEAFF. For the CDR3, the DNA is TGTGCCTGGACTTCCTCGGGGGTGCGGACTGAAGCTTTCTTT.

The rearrangement links TRBV4-2 to TRBJ2-1; 7 nucleotides align to TRBD1. V shed 3 bases, J shed 7 bases, and the junction held 6 bases outside the gene matches. The CDR3 is made up of 14 amino acids. Germline V gives CDR1 LGHNA, CDR2 YNFKEQ. The CDR3 spells CASSHDREGNEQFF. The DNA for the CDR3 is TGTGCCAGCAGCCACGACAGGGAAGGGAATGAGCAGTTCTTC.

The chain employs TRBV29-1 and TRBJ2-7; no reliable D call. Germline V gene lookup returns CDR1 SQVTM and CDR2 ANQGSEA. The length of the CDR3 is 10 residues. V gave up 6 bases and J gave up 5 bases, with 8 bases separating them. In DNA, the CDR3 is TGCAGCGTGCTAAGAGACGAGCAGTACTTC. Its translation is CSVLRDEQYF.

The V gene is TRBV7-9, the J gene TRBJ2-4; 9 bases fit TRBD1. The CDR3 contains 15 residues. J gave up 1 base and V 6 bases, and 4 bases lay outside the gene matches. Germline V lookup: CDR1 SEHNR, CDR2 FQNEAQ (reference sequence). The CDR3 is CASRRGQGAKNIQYF. The CDR3 nucleotides are TGTGCCAGCAGACGAGGACAGGGGGCCAAAAACATTCAGTACTTC.

The genes are TRBV4-3 and TRBJ2-7, with TRBD1 identical over 7 bases. Losses at the gene ends were 2 bases for V and 0 bases for J; bases not matched to a gene: 7. The germline V gene has CDR1 LGHNA and CDR2 YSLEER. The CDR3 spans 16 residues. In DNA, the CDR3 is TGCGCCAGCAGCCAATCGGATCGGGACAGCTCCTACGAGCAGTACTTC. Protein product: CASSQSDRDSSYEQYF.

The chain recombines TRBV7-6 with TRBJ2-3; 9 nucleotides match TRBD2. Per germline, CDR1 SGHVS and CDR2 FNYEAQ. This CDR3 has 16 residues. The trim removed 5 bases at V and 6 bases at J, leaving 12 bases unmatched. The CDR3 region is CASSSPGTSKGDTQYF. As DNA, the CDR3 is TGTGCCAGCAGCAGCCCCGGGACTAGCAAAGGGGATACGCAGTATTTT.